The 4 T cell receptor beta chains presented below share a single source sample, sequenced in a study of vaccination effects on CD4 cells after COVID-19. These receptors are not linked to any known antigen. The repertoire was sequenced with immunoSEQ multiplex PCR; TCRdb's copy has only in-frame clones and lacks some. The sample has approximately 74,000 clones; roughly 73% are singletons. CD4+ T cell isolation took place after 10 days of culture. Of the BNT162b2 and mRNA-1273 vaccines, participants received two doses of one or the other. The sample consisted of CD4+ T cells from PBMCs cultured without peptide, taken after COVID-19 vaccination. All receptors come from a human donor who received a COVID-19 vaccine.

CDR3 in amino acids: CASSQGNSREKLFF. DNA of the CDR3: TGCGCCAGCAGCCAAGGAAACTCGAGAGAAAAACTGTTTTTT. This chain uses TRBV4-3 with TRBJ1-4; D ambiguous. V lost 1 base to trimming and J lost 8 bases, with 11 bases between them. The CDR3 runs 14 residues. Germline loops: CDR1 LGHNA, CDR2 YSLEER.

The chain uses TRBV6-2 or TRBV6-3 and TRBJ2-5, with D possibly being TRBD2 (7 bases). Germline V gene sequence: CDR1 MNHEY, CDR2 SVGEGT. V was trimmed by 0 bases and J by 4 bases, leaving 12 bases between them. This CDR3 spans 15 amino acids. CDR3 coding DNA: TGTGCCAGCAGTTACTCAAGGGGGGAGGGAGAGACCCAGTACTTC. Its protein product is CASSYSRGEGETQYF.

V gene TRBV7-2 combines with J gene TRBJ2-1, with 10 positions matching TRBD1. CDR1 SGHTA and CDR2 FQGNSA come from the germline V gene. The length of the CDR3 is 16 residues. J gave up 5 bases and V 0 bases, and 4 bases lay outside the gene matches. This CDR3 is CASSLADRGPNNEQFF. The CDR3 DNA is TGTGCCAGCAGCTTAGCCGACAGGGGGCCCAACAATGAGCAGTTCTTC.

This clone appeared a single time. The V and J genes are TRBV3-1 (or the pseudogene TRBV3-2) and TRBJ2-1, with 8 nucleotides matching TRBD2. V shed 7 bases and J 4 bases; nucleotides not matched to a gene: 6. The CDR3 has 14 amino acids. Germline V gene lookup returns CDR1 LGHDT and CDR2 YNNKEL (reference sequence). The CDR3 region has the DNA TGTGCCAGCAACCGGGGGGGGCTGTACAATGAGCAGTTCTTC. This sequence encodes CASNRGGLYNEQFF.